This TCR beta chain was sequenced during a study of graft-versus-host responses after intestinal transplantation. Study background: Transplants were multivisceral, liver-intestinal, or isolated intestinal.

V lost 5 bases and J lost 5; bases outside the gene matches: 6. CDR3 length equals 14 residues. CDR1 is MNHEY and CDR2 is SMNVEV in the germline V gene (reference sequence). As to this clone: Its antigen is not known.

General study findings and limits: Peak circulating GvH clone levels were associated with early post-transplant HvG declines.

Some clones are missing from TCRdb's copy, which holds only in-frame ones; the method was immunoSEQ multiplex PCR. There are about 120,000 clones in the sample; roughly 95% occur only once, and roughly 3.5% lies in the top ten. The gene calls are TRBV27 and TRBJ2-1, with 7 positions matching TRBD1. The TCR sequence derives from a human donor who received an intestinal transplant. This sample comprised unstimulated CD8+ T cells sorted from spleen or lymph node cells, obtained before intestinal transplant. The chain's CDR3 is CASSQTGPHNEQFF. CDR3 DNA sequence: TGTGCCAGCAGTCAGACAGGGCCCCACAATGAGCAGTTCTTC.